This paragraph covers one TCR beta chain sequence. Its binding antigen is unknown. Base qualities are not provided; no much larger clone lies one nucleotide away. The CDR3 covers 13 residues, taking in both the cysteine and the phenylalanine. The retained sequence is limited to the CDR3, 39 bases, with the frame set at the first base. In the germline V gene, CDR1 corresponds to KGHSH and CDR2 to LQKENI. V is pruned by 5 bases and J by 2 bases, leaving 2 bases of the junction without a gene match. The data derive from a study of blood T cell repertoires in COVID-19 (dated by TCRdb to about 2020). Regarding the complete study: Samples covering the acute and convalescent phases of COVID-19 were provided by collaborators in the United States, Italy and Spain. Where available, HLA class I and class II types were taken from metadata supplied by the sample provider and were not determined by assay-based typing. Subjects who had been exposed to COVID-19, were actively infected with it, or had recovered from it provided the deeply sampled blood TCRbeta repertoires that made up the dataset. Samples were obtained from the ongoing ImmuneRACE study (first 160 participants) and from 1,000 to 1,500 subjects provided by 6 global collaborators. The repertoires were released in a freely available public database meant as a resource for research on the immune response to SARS-CoV-2. Sample metadata almost always included a de-identified subject ID, COVID-19 status, age in years and sex. The material from the prospective study consisted of cDNA or gDNA derived from T cells, B-cell-depleted T cells, or PBMCs. Broad study findings and their caveats: How much clinical and demographic metadata was included differed by source and by participant, and the metadata was provided uncurated.

TCRbeta CDR3 regions were amplified from genomic DNA by means of the immunoSEQ Assay, a bias-controlled multiplex PCR. On the authors' methods: Within the assay, amplification of reference gene primers was used to estimate how many nucleated cells each sample contained. To quantify the absolute abundance of each unique TCRbeta CDR3 rearrangement, sequence reads were collapsed and filtered. For each sample, productive Simpson clonality was calculated as the square root of Simpson's diversity index across productive rearrangements. TCRdb took over this immuneACCESS table, retaining in-frame rearrangements with V and J assigned. Such tables are incomplete; in checked studies, under half of the missing clones stem from an unresolved V gene, and the remainder is unexplained. V and J calls and clone size are as listed in that table; D and trimming were resolved from the DNA. This sample is represented by some 200,000 clones; approximately 86% of them were singletons. Of the sample, around 10% is held by the ten largest clones.

Enrolling through a virtual design, the prospective study's participants ranged in age from roughly 18 to 90 years and lived across some 22 United States geographic areas. In the prospective study, cohorts were assigned on the basis of participant-reported clinical history obtained from a screening survey and a study questionnaire. In the prospective study, mobile phlebotomists collected whole blood, serum and a nasopharyngeal or oropharyngeal swab from each participant. Additional blood draws and questionnaires over a roughly two-month period could optionally be provided by prospective study participants. Before DNA extraction, prospective study blood samples were shipped either frozen or at room temperature.

The material sequenced was PBMCs or T cells enriched from blood (not recorded which). This chain is built from TRBV18 and TRBJ1-2; TRBD1 agrees with 7 junctional bases. The sequence came from a man between 18 and 29 years old with acute COVID-19. The CDR3 protein sequence reads: CASSLQGNYGYTF. The DNA is TGTGCCAGCTCATTACAGGGGAACTATGGCTACACCTTC.